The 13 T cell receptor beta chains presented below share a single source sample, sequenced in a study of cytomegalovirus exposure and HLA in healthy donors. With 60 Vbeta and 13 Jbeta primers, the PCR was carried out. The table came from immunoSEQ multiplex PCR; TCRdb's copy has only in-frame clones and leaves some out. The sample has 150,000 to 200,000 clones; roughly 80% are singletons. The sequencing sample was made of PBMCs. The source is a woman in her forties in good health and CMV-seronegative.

The CDR3 DNA sequence: TGCGCCAGCAGCTTGGAGGGTAGCGGGGGCACCGGGGAGCTGTTTTTT. Protein: CASSLEGSGGTGELFF. The chain is built from TRBV5-1 and TRBJ2-2, with 9 bases that match TRBD2. The CDR3 extends over 16 amino acids. V was clipped by 0 bases and J by 4 bases; unmatched bases: 4. CDR1 SGHRS and CDR2 YFSETQ come from the germline V gene.

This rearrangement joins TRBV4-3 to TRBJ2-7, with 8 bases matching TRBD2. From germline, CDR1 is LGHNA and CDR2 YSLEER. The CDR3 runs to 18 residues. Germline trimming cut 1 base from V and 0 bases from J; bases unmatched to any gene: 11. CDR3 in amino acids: CASSQVRGGRESSYEQYF. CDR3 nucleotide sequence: TGCGCCAGCAGCCAAGTTCGGGGGGGGAGGGAGAGCTCCTACGAGCAGTACTTC.

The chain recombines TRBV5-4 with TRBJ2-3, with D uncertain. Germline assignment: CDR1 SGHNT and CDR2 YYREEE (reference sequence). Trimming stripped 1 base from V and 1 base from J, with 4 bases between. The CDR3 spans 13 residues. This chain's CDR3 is CASSLYRTDTQYF. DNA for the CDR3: TGTGCCAGCAGCTTGTATCGCACAGATACGCAGTATTTT.

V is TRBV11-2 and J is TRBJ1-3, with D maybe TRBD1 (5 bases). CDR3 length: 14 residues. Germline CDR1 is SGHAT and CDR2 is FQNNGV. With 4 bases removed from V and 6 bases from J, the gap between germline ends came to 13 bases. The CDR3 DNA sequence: TGTGCCAGCAGCTCAGGGAGGAACTCAAACACCATATATTTT. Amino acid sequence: CASSSGRNSNTIYF.

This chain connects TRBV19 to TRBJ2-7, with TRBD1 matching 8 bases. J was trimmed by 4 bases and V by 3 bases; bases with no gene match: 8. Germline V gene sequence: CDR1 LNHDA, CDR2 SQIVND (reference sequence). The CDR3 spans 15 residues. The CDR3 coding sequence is TGTGCCAGTAGTATGAGGACAGGGCGAGTTTACGAGCAGTACTTC. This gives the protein CASSMRTGRVYEQYF.

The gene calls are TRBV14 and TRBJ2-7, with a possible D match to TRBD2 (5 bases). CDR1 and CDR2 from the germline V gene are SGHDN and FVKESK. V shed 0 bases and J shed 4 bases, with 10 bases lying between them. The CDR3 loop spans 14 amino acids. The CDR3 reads CASSQDLRGYEQYF. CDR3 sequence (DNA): TGTGCCAGCAGCCAAGATCTTCGAGGGTACGAGCAGTACTTC.

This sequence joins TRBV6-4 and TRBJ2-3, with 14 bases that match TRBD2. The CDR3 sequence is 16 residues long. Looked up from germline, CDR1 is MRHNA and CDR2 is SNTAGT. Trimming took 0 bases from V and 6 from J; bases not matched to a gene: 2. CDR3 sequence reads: CASSDSTSGGADTQYF. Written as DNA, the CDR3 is TGTGCCAGCAGTGACTCGACTAGCGGGGGGGCCGATACGCAGTATTTT.

CDR3 protein: CAWSTKYTDTQYF. In DNA, the CDR3 is TGTGCCTGGAGTACTAAATACACAGATACGCAGTATTTT. V gene TRBV30 combines with J gene TRBJ2-3; no definite D call. The CDR3 contains 13 residues. Deletions cut 2 bases from V and 2 bases from J, with 8 bases between. Germline assignment: CDR1 GTSNPN and CDR2 SVGIG (reference sequence).

CDR3 nucleotides: TGTGCCAGCAGTTACTCCGGGAGAGGGGGCACAGATACGCAGTATTTT. Its protein product is CASSYSGRGGTDTQYF. This chain joins TRBV6-6 and TRBJ2-3, with D tentatively TRBD2 (6 bases). The germline V and J ends were trimmed by 0 bases and 1 base, with 11 bases remaining between them. This CDR3 spans 16 amino acids. CDR1 MNHNY and CDR2 SVGAGI come from the germline V gene (reference sequence).

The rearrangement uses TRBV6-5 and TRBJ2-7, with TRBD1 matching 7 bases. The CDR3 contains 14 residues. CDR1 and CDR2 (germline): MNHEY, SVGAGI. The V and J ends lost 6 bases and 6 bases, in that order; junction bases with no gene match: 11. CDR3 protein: CASRHRQGSGEQYF. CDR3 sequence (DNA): TGTGCCAGCAGACATCGACAGGGCTCGGGCGAGCAGTACTTC.

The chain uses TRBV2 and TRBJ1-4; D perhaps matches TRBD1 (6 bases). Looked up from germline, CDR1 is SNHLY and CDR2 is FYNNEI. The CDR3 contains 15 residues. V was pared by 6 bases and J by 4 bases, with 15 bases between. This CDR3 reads CASSTNRASNEKLFF. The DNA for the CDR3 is TGTGCCAGCAGCACGAACAGGGCTAGTAATGAAAAACTGTTTTTT.

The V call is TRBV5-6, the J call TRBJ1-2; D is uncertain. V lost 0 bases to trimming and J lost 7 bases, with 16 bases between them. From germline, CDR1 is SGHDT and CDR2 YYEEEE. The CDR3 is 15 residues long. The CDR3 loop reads CASSLALTLMGGYTF. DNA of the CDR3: TGTGCCAGCAGCTTGGCTTTGACACTGATGGGTGGCTACACCTTC.

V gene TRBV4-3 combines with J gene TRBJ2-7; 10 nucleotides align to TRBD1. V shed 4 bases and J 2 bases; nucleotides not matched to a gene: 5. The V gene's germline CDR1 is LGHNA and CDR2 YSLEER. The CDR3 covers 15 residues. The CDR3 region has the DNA TGCGCCAGCAGCCTTAAAGGGACAGGGGCCTACGAGCAGTACTTC. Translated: CASSLKGTGAYEQYF.